The 21 T cell receptor beta chains reported below all come from one sample, sequenced in a study of graft-versus-host responses after intestinal transplantation. Measured with immunoSEQ multiplex PCR; TCRdb has only the in-frame clones, and not every one. Found here are about 40,000 clones, roughly nine tenths of them singletons; the top ten hold 2% to 2.5%. The input for sequencing was PBMCs, taken approximately 310 days after intestinal transplant. Every receptor here comes from a human patient who received an intestinal transplant, so some T cells may come from the graft donor.

This clone has just one count. The rearrangement joins TRBV2 to TRBJ2-6; perhaps TRBD2 as D (5 bases). V lost 0 bases and J 2 bases, leaving 8 bases between the germline ends. In germline, CDR1 is SNHLY, CDR2 FYNNEI. The CDR3 consists of 16 residues. CDR3 DNA sequence: TGTGCCAGCAGTGAAGCGCGGGTGGCTGGGGCCAACGTCCTGACTTTC. It codes for CASSEARVAGANVLTF.

V gene TRBV28 combines with J gene TRBJ2-7, with D possibly matching TRBD1 (7 bases). CDR1 and CDR2 (germline): MDHEN, SYDVKM. The V gene lost 7 bases and the J gene lost 4 bases, with 14 bases spanning the gap. CDR3 size: 13 residues. DNA for the CDR3: TGTGCCAGCAAGATGACAGGGAGGTACGAGCAGTACTTC. This sequence encodes CASKMTGRYEQYF.

The sample holds one count of this clone. The J gene is TRBJ2-1, the V gene TRBV28, with no clear D. This CDR3 has 16 amino acids. V gave up 4 bases and J gave up 2 bases, with 15 bases separating them. Germline lookup yields CDR1 MDHEN and CDR2 SYDVKM. The CDR3 DNA follows: TGTGCCAGCAGTTCCGCCCCGACCACTACCTACAATGAGCAGTTCTTC. It codes for CASSSAPTTTYNEQFF.

The genes are TRBV28 and TRBJ2-6; D unclear. V was clipped by 7 bases and J by 2 bases, with 12 bases between them. The CDR3 sequence is 15 residues long. Looked up from germline, CDR1 is MDHEN and CDR2 is SYDVKM. The CDR3 sequence: CASTLTLTGANVLTF. The CDR3 DNA reads as TGTGCCAGCACCCTCACCTTAACTGGGGCCAACGTCCTGACTTTC.

The gene calls are TRBV10-2 and TRBJ2-7; D not certain. V was cut by 3 bases and J by 1 base, with 10 bases left in between. The CDR3 covers 14 residues. CDR1 and CDR2 (germline): WSHSY, SAAADI. The CDR3 coding sequence is TGCGCCAGCAGTGATAGAGTAACATCCTACGAGCAGTACTTC. The encoded protein is CASSDRVTSYEQYF.

The genes are TRBV5-1 and TRBJ2-1, with 9 bases that match TRBD2. In germline, CDR1 is SGHRS, CDR2 YFSETQ. The CDR3 loop spans 15 amino acids. Trimming took 2 bases from V and 3 from J; bases not matched to a gene: 3. CDR3: CASSFRAGGYNEQFF. The CDR3 DNA follows: TGCGCCAGCAGCTTTCGAGCGGGAGGCTACAATGAGCAGTTCTTC.

The table lists this clone with a few counts. The V call is TRBV9, the J call TRBJ2-5; TRBD2 matches 8 bases. J was trimmed by 5 bases and V by 4 bases; bases with no gene match: 13. Looked up from germline, CDR1 is SGDLS and CDR2 is YYNGEE. This CDR3 contains 16 residues. The CDR3 region is CASSPGFSGSGETQYF. The CDR3 bases are TGTGCCAGCAGCCCCGGTTTCAGCGGGAGTGGCGAGACCCAGTACTTC.

This clone appeared once. The rearrangement uses TRBV15 and TRBJ2-7; D uncertain. V was pared by 5 bases and J by 3 bases, with 11 bases between. There are 13 residues in the CDR3. Germline values: CDR1 LNHNV, CDR2 YYDKDF (reference sequence). CDR3 sequence reads: CATSFRIDYEQYF. The CDR3 DNA reads as TGTGCCACCAGCTTCCGAATAGACTACGAGCAGTACTTC.

The count of this clone is one. The chain has TRBV4-1 and TRBJ2-7; D is unclear. Germline CDR1 is MGHRA and CDR2 is YSYEKL. The CDR3 spans 15 residues. V lost 1 base and J lost 7, with 17 bases in between. The chain's CDR3 is CASSQVVSVPTEQYF. The CDR3 DNA follows: TGCGCCAGCAGCCAAGTTGTTTCAGTTCCTACGGAGCAGTACTTC.

The chain recombines TRBV7-9 with TRBJ1-2; no firm D call. Per germline, CDR1 SEHNR and CDR2 FQNEAQ (reference sequence). The CDR3 consists of 16 residues. The V end was cut by 2 bases, the J end by 3 bases, with 16 bases between. The CDR3 bases are TGTGCCAGCAGCTTATCCAGGACCTTAGAGGACTATGGCTACACCTTC. Protein: CASSLSRTLEDYGYTF.

This sequence joins TRBV7-3 and TRBJ2-4, with 7 bases that match TRBD1. CDR1 and CDR2 from the germline V gene are SGHTA and FQGTGA. J lost 2 bases, V lost 4 bases, and 2 bases had no gene match. This CDR3 comprises 14 residues. The CDR3 sequence is CASSSGGSKNIQYF. DNA for the CDR3: TGTGCCAGCAGCTCAGGGGGATCCAAAAACATTCAGTACTTC.

In regard to this clone: At one of its ends the junction is not consistent with the germline gene, which may arise from a read error. The V call is TRBV5-1, the J call TRBJ2-3; 8 positions match TRBD1. Germline CDR1 reads SGHRS; CDR2 reads YFSETQ. This CDR3 spans 14 amino acids. CDR3 residues: CASSSGQGTNTQYF. The CDR3 region has the DNA TGCGCCAGCAGCTCCGGACAGGGCACAAATACGCAGTATTTT.

V is TRBV28 and J is TRBJ1-1; D is undetermined. Trimming took 4 bases from V and 0 from J, leaving 6 bases between them. Germline assignment: CDR1 MDHEN and CDR2 SYDVKM. The CDR3 extends over 13 amino acids. The CDR3 reads CASSWAMNTEAFF. Here the CDR3 DNA reads TGTGCCAGCAGTTGGGCTATGAACACTGAAGCTTTCTTT.

The chain employs TRBV27 and TRBJ2-7; the D gene could be TRBD1 or TRBD2 (7 bases each). Germline CDR1 reads MNHEY; CDR2 reads SMNVEV (reference sequence). V lost 3 bases and J lost 2, with 14 bases in between. The CDR3 spans 15 residues. The CDR3 region is CASSLGGDRPYEQYF. CDR3 DNA sequence: TGTGCCAGCAGTTTGGGGGGGGACAGACCCTACGAGCAGTACTTC.

The chain carries TRBV6-5 and TRBJ1-2; 12 bases fit TRBD1. CDR3 length: 15 amino acids. Per the germline V gene, CDR1 is MNHEY and CDR2 is SVGAGI. The V gene end was trimmed by 4 bases and the J gene end by 5 bases; junction bases not matched to a gene: 5. CDR3 in DNA: TGTGCCAGCAGTTTTGGGACAGGGGGCGGATATGGCTACACCTTC. Protein sequence: CASSFGTGGGYGYTF.

This chain connects TRBV6-6 to TRBJ1-2, with D unresolved. Looked up from germline, CDR1 is MNHNY and CDR2 is SVGAGI (reference sequence). V shed 3 bases and J shed 4 bases, with 9 bases lying between them. The CDR3 has 13 amino acids. CDR3 coding DNA: TGTGCCAGCAGTTATTACATTGGCTATGGCTACACCTTC. It translates to CASSYYIGYGYTF.

The chain uses TRBV6-1 and TRBJ1-5; D is undetermined. Germline assignment: CDR1 MNHNS and CDR2 SASEGT. V was cut by 3 bases and J by 14 bases, with 8 bases left in between. The CDR3 runs to 10 residues. The chain's CDR3 is CASSEVPKHF. The CDR3 nucleotides read TGTGCCAGCAGTGAGGTTCCTAAGCATTTT.

This chain joins TRBV11-2 and TRBJ2-1; 7 nucleotides line up with TRBD1. Germline V gives CDR1 SGHAT, CDR2 FQNNGV. The CDR3 length is 15 residues. With V trimmed by 8 bases and J by 8 bases, 15 bases remained unmatched. The CDR3 region is CASSFRGNGEDEQFF. CDR3 bases: TGTGCCAGCTCATTCAGGGGGAACGGTGAGGATGAGCAGTTCTTC.

This clone was observed once. The rearrangement uses TRBV9 and TRBJ2-3; possibly TRBD1 for D (5 bases). The CDR3 runs 17 residues. V was cut by 3 bases and J by 0 bases, with 17 bases left in between. CDR1 SGDLS and CDR2 YYNGEE come from the germline V gene. The CDR3, as DNA: TGTGCCAGCAGCGGTGGGGCGGTTTCCTCTAGCACAGATACGCAGTATTTT. Its protein is CASSGGAVSSSTDTQYF.

The V gene is TRBV6-5, the J gene TRBJ1-4; 8 positions agree with TRBD1. With 5 bases clipped from V and 7 bases from J, the junction kept 9 bases outside the gene matches. The CDR3 runs 15 residues. Germline V gene data show CDR1 as MNHEY and CDR2 as SVGAGI. The CDR3 protein is CASSATGGMGEKLFF. DNA of the CDR3: TGTGCCAGCAGTGCTACAGGGGGAATGGGTGAAAAACTGTTTTTT.

The chain couples TRBV19 to TRBJ1-2; possibly TRBD1 for D (6 bases). This CDR3 spans 14 amino acids. With 4 bases removed from V and 1 base from J, the gap between germline ends came to 10 bases. Germline CDR1 is LNHDA and CDR2 is SQIVND (reference sequence). CDR3: CASSKRGGNYGYTF. CDR3 sequence (DNA): TGTGCCAGTAGTAAGAGGGGGGGTAACTATGGCTACACCTTC.